Presented here are 4 T cell receptor beta chains from one specimen sequenced in a study of cytomegalovirus exposure and HLA in healthy donors. Researchers ran the PCR with 60 Vbeta and 13 Jbeta primers. Generated by immunoSEQ multiplex PCR, the TCRdb table keeps only in-frame clones and is missing some. The top ten hold approximately 4.8% of the sample, which has 100,000 or so clones, around 75% seen once. Sequencing used PBMCs. The receptor set was obtained from a woman aged 18-29 years in good health and CMV-seropositive.

Here the CDR3 reads CASSTESGTLPYEQYF. CDR3 coding DNA: TGTGCCAGCAGCACTGAGTCCGGGACACTTCCCTACGAGCAGTACTTC. This sequence joins TRBV7-9 and TRBJ2-7, with TRBD1 as a possible D gene (6 bases). Trimming took 5 bases from V and 2 from J, leaving 19 bases between them. Germline values: CDR1 SEHNR, CDR2 FQNEAQ (reference sequence). The CDR3 spans 16 residues.

The chain links TRBV19 to TRBJ2-1; 13 nucleotides match TRBD2. The CDR3 consists of 14 residues. Per the germline V gene, CDR1 is LNHDA and CDR2 is SQIVND (reference sequence). Trimming at V came to 9 bases and at J to 4 bases, leaving 3 bases not matched to a gene. The CDR3 is CASGLAGVYNEQFF. CDR3 bases: TGTGCCAGCGGACTAGCGGGAGTATACAATGAGCAGTTCTTC.

The chain carries TRBV7-9 and TRBJ1-3, with 9 positions matching TRBD1. This CDR3 is 16 amino acids long. Germline V CDR1 and CDR2: SEHNR, FQNEAQ (reference sequence). V lost 1 base to trimming and J lost 4 bases; unmatched junction nucleotides: 5. Written as DNA, the CDR3 is TGTGCCAGCAGCTTAGGGTCCGGGACAGGGGGAAACACCATATATTTT. Translation gives CASSLGSGTGGNTIYF. Full variable domain (remainder filled in from reference TRBV7-9 and TRBJ1-3): DTGVSQNPRHKITKRGQNVTFRCDPISEHNRLYWYRQTLGQGPEFLTYFQNEAQLEKSRLLSDRFSAERPKGSFSTLEIQRTEQGDSAMYLCASSLGSGTGGNTIYFGEGSWLTVV.

This clone occurred once. The chain combines TRBV4-3 with TRBJ2-5; 10 nucleotides match TRBD2. Germline V lookup: CDR1 LGHNA, CDR2 YSLEER. The CDR3 spans 15 residues. Trimming removed 0 bases from V and 5 bases from J; junction bases left unmatched: 3. The CDR3 nucleotides are TGCGCCAGCAGCCAAGATCTAGCGGGGGTGGAGACCCAGTACTTC. Translating gives CASSQDLAGVETQYF.